This TCR beta chain was captured in a study of blood T cells in healthy people across ages. Germline V lookup: CDR1 SGHKS, CDR2 YYEKEE (reference sequence). V was clipped by 1 base and J by 3 bases, with 8 bases between them. This CDR3 has 13 amino acids. General study findings and limits: It was not possible, with unsorted PBMCs, to conclusively compare naive and antigen-experienced cells.

In regard to this clonotype: The target antigen is unknown.

A J-beta primer mix and a sample-barcoded 5' primer were used in a second PCR of about 7 to 12 cycles. Each cDNA molecule received a tag from a template-switch adaptor that had 12 random nucleotides. TCRdb passed the 5' RACE reads through MiXCR, listing each CDR3 protein once. The table lists roughly 860,000 distinct CDR3 sequences, about 59% of them singletons. The rearrangement uses TRBV5-5 and TRBJ2-7, with D possibly TRBD1 on 5 matching bases. The clonotype comes from a man aged 25 to 45 in good health. The sequencing sample was made of blood. The CDR3 sequence: CASSLSGFYEQYF. The CDR3 DNA reads as TGTGCCAGCAGCTTGTCAGGGTTCTACGAGCAGTACTTC.